The 32 T cell receptor beta chains given below trace back to one sample, sequenced in a study of cytomegalovirus exposure and HLA in healthy donors. Primers included in the PCR were 60 Vbeta and 13 Jbeta primers. Sequenced by immunoSEQ multiplex PCR; TCRdb stores in-frame clones only, minus some. The table lists roughly 200,000 clones, around nine tenths of them singletons, with around 0.34% in the top ten. The specimen sequenced was PBMCs. These receptors originate from a woman aged 30 to 39 in good health and CMV-seronegative.

The V and J genes are TRBV7-9 and TRBJ2-5; D is unresolved. CDR1 SEHNR and CDR2 FQNEAQ come from the germline V gene (reference sequence). V lost 4 bases to trimming and J lost 5 bases, with 11 bases between them. The CDR3 is 13 amino acids. The CDR3 loop is CASSSTMRETQYF. For the CDR3, the DNA is TGTGCCAGCAGCTCCACGATGAGGGAGACCCAGTACTTC.

This chain connects TRBV9 to TRBJ1-2, with 7 bases matching TRBD1. With 3 bases clipped from V and 4 bases from J, the junction kept 6 bases outside the gene matches. Germline V gene data show CDR1 as SGDLS and CDR2 as YYNGEE. This CDR3 is built from 14 residues. CDR3 residues: CASSDRGETYGYTF. The CDR3 DNA reads TGTGCCAGCAGCGACAGGGGTGAGACCTATGGCTACACCTTC.

In this sample, this clone turned up once. The chain combines TRBV27 with TRBJ2-7, with 7 bases aligning to TRBD2. CDR1 and CDR2 (germline): MNHEY, SMNVEV (reference sequence). Unmatched junction bases numbered 0, after V lost 2 bases and J lost 5 bases. The CDR3 totals 12 residues. CDR3 sequence: CASSLSGDEQYF. The CDR3 DNA follows: TGTGCCAGCAGTTTAAGCGGGGACGAGCAGTACTTC.

CDR3 in DNA: TGTGCCAGCAGTGAAGGGGGGACTAGCGGAAAAACCCAGTACTTC. Its translation: CASSEGGTSGKTQYF. The V call is TRBV25-1, the J call TRBJ2-5, with 11 bases matching TRBD2. Germline V gene sequence: CDR1 MGHDK, CDR2 SYGVNS. V lost 2 bases to trimming and J lost 8 bases; unmatched junction nucleotides: 7. This CDR3 contains 15 residues.

CDR3 nucleotides: TGTGCCAGCAGCTTGTACTTCCAAGAGACCCAGTACTTC. Translating gives CASSLYFQETQYF. The genes are TRBV5-4 and TRBJ2-5, with unresolved D. This CDR3 region has 13 residues. Between the trimmed V and J ends, which lost 1 base and 1 base, there was a span of 5 bases. CDR1 and CDR2 from the germline V gene are SGHNT and YYREEE (reference sequence).

The chain links TRBV11-1 to TRBJ2-7; D ambiguous. In germline, CDR1 is SGHAT, CDR2 FQDESV (reference sequence). CDR3 length: 14 residues. The ends were cut back, 1 base at V and 1 base at J, with 8 bases in the middle. CDR3 loop: CASSLDGQSYEQYF. In DNA, the CDR3 is TGTGCCAGCAGCTTAGATGGCCAGTCCTACGAGCAGTACTTC.

V usage is TRBV10-2 and J usage is TRBJ2-1, with a possible D match to TRBD2 (5 bases). The germline V gene has CDR1 WSHSY and CDR2 SAAADI. CDR3 length: 15 residues. Trimming took 4 bases from V and 0 from J, leaving 10 bases between them. This CDR3 is CASSVEGSSYNEQFF. Written as DNA, the CDR3 is TGCGCCAGCAGTGTTGAAGGGAGCTCCTACAATGAGCAGTTCTTC.

Written as DNA, the CDR3 is TGCGCCAGCAGCCAAGATGCAGGGGGCACCGGGGAGCTGTTTTTT. The encoded protein is CASSQDAGGTGELFF. The chain uses TRBV4-1 and TRBJ2-2; TRBD1 agrees at 7 bases. Per the germline V gene, CDR1 is MGHRA and CDR2 is YSYEKL. Trimming at V came to 0 bases and at J to 4 bases, leaving 2 bases not matched to a gene. The CDR3 contains 15 residues.

The rearrangement uses TRBV6-5 and TRBJ2-7; 7 bases agree with TRBD2. In germline, CDR1 is MNHEY, CDR2 SVGAGI. The ends lost 8 bases at V and 4 bases at J; junction bases unmatched: 8. The CDR3 totals 13 residues. Here the CDR3 reads CASRSSGGYEQYF. The CDR3 nucleotides read TGTGCCAGCCGATCATCCGGGGGGTACGAGCAGTACTTC.

Only one count was recorded for this clone. For the CDR3, the DNA is TGTGCCAGCAGCCCCAGGGATACCGCAAGGGATGAGCAGTTCTTC. Residues: CASSPRDTARDEQFF. V is TRBV7-9 and J is TRBJ2-1; tentatively, D is TRBD1 (5 bases). The CDR3 consists of 15 residues. V was trimmed by 5 bases and J by 8 bases, leaving 19 bases between them. Germline CDR1 is SEHNR and CDR2 is FQNEAQ (reference sequence).

The rearrangement joins TRBV6-1 to TRBJ1-5; D is possibly TRBD1 (5 bases). The CDR3 extends over 15 amino acids. V lost 6 bases to trimming and J lost 10 bases, with 22 bases between them. Per germline, CDR1 MNHNS and CDR2 SASEGT. CDR3 sequence (DNA): TGTGCCAGCAGAATGGGGCAAGTGCCTTCAGTCCCCCAGCATTTT. Translation: CASRMGQVPSVPQHF.

This chain joins TRBV5-1 and TRBJ2-1; 9 bases agree with TRBD1. Germline CDR1 is SGHRS and CDR2 is YFSETQ. The CDR3 runs to 15 residues. J lost 4 bases, V lost 2 bases, and 4 bases had no gene match. CDR3 DNA: TGCGCCAGCAGCTTCGGGACAGGGCAATACAATGAGCAGTTCTTC. As protein: CASSFGTGQYNEQFF.

DNA for the CDR3: TGCAGCGTGGGGGGTCTAGCGGGCACAGATACGCAGTATTTT. It is translated as CSVGGLAGTDTQYF. The rearrangement uses TRBV29-1 and TRBJ2-3, with 7 bases matching TRBD2. Germline V gene data show CDR1 as SQVTM and CDR2 as ANQGSEA. This CDR3 has 14 residues. Trimming at V came to 6 bases and at J to 1 base, leaving 7 bases not matched to a gene.

To note about this clone: The sample contains more than one DNA sequence encoding this CDR3. This chain uses TRBV9 with TRBJ2-3, with D uncertain. CDR3 size: 13 residues. V was clipped by 1 base and J by 0 bases, with 3 bases between them. The germline gives CDR1 SGDLS, CDR2 YYNGEE. The CDR3 reads CASSVSSTDTQYF. The CDR3 DNA sequence: TGTGCCAGCAGCGTATCTAGCACAGATACGCAGTATTTT.

The table lists this clone with a few counts. The V and J genes are TRBV28 and TRBJ2-7; TRBD1 aligns across 7 bases. Germline CDR1 is MDHEN and CDR2 is SYDVKM. There are 13 residues in the CDR3. Trimming cost V 10 bases and J 2 bases; bases outside gene matches: 8. The CDR3 coding sequence is TGTGCCATCCGGGACAGTGCAACCTACGAGCAGTACTTC. This codes for CAIRDSATYEQYF.

This clone was counted a single time. V is TRBV27 and J is TRBJ2-1; D gene unclear. The CDR3 extends over 15 amino acids. Germline CDR1 and CDR2: MNHEY and SMNVEV (reference sequence). V was pared by 3 bases and J by 0 bases, with 9 bases between. As DNA, the CDR3 is TGTGCCAGCAGTTTTCGGGTCCCCTCCTACAATGAGCAGTTCTTC. Its translation is CASSFRVPSYNEQFF.

This clone appeared a few times. The genes are TRBV5-1 and TRBJ1-1, with D maybe TRBD1 (6 bases). Deletions cut 5 bases from V and 4 bases from J, with 18 bases between. CDR3 length: 15 amino acids. Germline V gene sequence: CDR1 SGHRS, CDR2 YFSETQ. CDR3 sequence reads: CASRPGGRGGTEAFF. DNA of the CDR3: TGCGCCAGCAGACCCGGGGGGCGCGGGGGCACTGAAGCTTTCTTT.

The chain combines TRBV6-6 with TRBJ2-3; 8 bases are a match to TRBD2. The CDR3 spans 14 residues. With V trimmed by 7 bases and J by 1 base, 4 bases remained unmatched. Germline CDR1 is MNHNY and CDR2 is SVGAGI (reference sequence). CDR3 in amino acids: CASTFSGGTDTQYF. Written as DNA, the CDR3 is TGTGCCAGCACCTTTAGCGGGGGCACAGATACGCAGTATTTT.

This clone showed up just a few times. This rearrangement joins TRBV19 to TRBJ2-6; no reliable D call. Trimming stripped 7 bases from V and 0 bases from J, with 13 bases between. The CDR3 spans 16 residues. Germline assignment: CDR1 LNHDA and CDR2 SQIVND (reference sequence). CDR3 protein: CASTSRFSSGANVLTF. CDR3 in DNA: TGTGCCAGTACCTCTCGGTTTTCCTCTGGGGCCAACGTCCTGACTTTC.

The V call is TRBV7-9, the J call TRBJ1-1; possibly TRBD1 for D (5 bases). The CDR3 extends over 14 amino acids. CDR1 is SEHNR and CDR2 is FQNEAQ in the germline V gene (reference sequence). V shed 3 bases and J shed 3 bases, with 11 bases lying between them. As DNA, the CDR3 is TGTGCCAGCAGCTTGGGGGAGGGACACACTGAAGCTTTCTTT. Translation gives CASSLGEGHTEAFF.

This rearrangement joins TRBV2 to TRBJ1-2; the D is unclear. Trimming cost V 2 bases and J 2 bases, with 9 bases left between them. CDR3 length: 14 amino acids. Per the germline V gene, CDR1 is SNHLY and CDR2 is FYNNEI. In DNA, the CDR3 is TGTGCCAGCAGTGAATTTTCGGGGAACTATGGCTACACCTTC. Protein product: CASSEFSGNYGYTF.

There are a few counts of this clone. CDR3 loop: CASSPSTGWLETQYF. The CDR3 DNA follows: TGTGCCAGTAGCCCTTCGACAGGGTGGCTCGAGACCCAGTACTTC. The chain couples TRBV19 to TRBJ2-5, with 7 nucleotides matching TRBD1. Germline CDR1 is LNHDA and CDR2 is SQIVND (reference sequence). There are 15 residues in the CDR3. J gave up 5 bases and V 6 bases, and 12 bases lay outside the gene matches.

The chain employs TRBV2 and TRBJ2-7; TRBD2 might be the D (6 bases). The V gene's germline CDR1 is SNHLY and CDR2 FYNNEI. The germline V and J ends were trimmed by 0 bases and 4 bases, with 10 bases remaining between them. This CDR3 spans 14 amino acids. The CDR3 spells CASSEAGGQYEQYF. CDR3 DNA sequence: TGTGCCAGCAGTGAAGCAGGAGGGCAGTACGAGCAGTACTTC. Together with reference TRBV2 and TRBJ2-7, the CDR3 gives the full variable domain: EPEVTQTPSHQVTQMGQEVILRCVPISNHLYFYWYRQILGQKVEFLVSFYNNEISEKSEIFDDQFSVERPDGSNFTLKIRSTKLEDSAMYFCASSEAGGQYEQYFGPGTRLTVT.

The gene calls are TRBV7-2 and TRBJ2-5; possible D gene TRBD2, 6 bases. Germline lookup yields CDR1 SGHTA and CDR2 FQGNSA. This CDR3 has 13 amino acids. Trimming pared 5 bases from V and 4 bases from J, leaving 11 bases between. The CDR3 here is CASSRDSRETQYF. DNA of the CDR3: TGTGCCAGCAGCAGGGACTCTCGAGAGACCCAGTACTTC.

This chain links TRBV6-5 with TRBJ1-3, with a tentative D call TRBD1 (5 bases). V was trimmed by 6 bases and J by 2 bases, leaving 8 bases between them. Germline V gene sequence: CDR1 MNHEY, CDR2 SVGAGI. The CDR3 extends over 13 amino acids. This CDR3 is CASRGLTGNTIYF. CDR3 sequence (DNA): TGTGCCAGCAGGGGGCTGACTGGAAACACCATATATTTT.

This clone was counted a single time. The chain employs TRBV29-1 and TRBJ2-7; no clear D gene. Germline CDR1 is SQVTM and CDR2 is ANQGSEA. V lost 6 bases to trimming and J lost 7 bases, with 19 bases between them. The CDR3 contains 13 residues. The CDR3 region is CSVLPQKLCEQYF. The CDR3 nucleotides read TGCAGCGTACTACCGCAAAAATTGTGTGAGCAGTACTTC.

For the CDR3, the DNA is TGTGCCAGCCTCGCGGGGGACAAGTACCAAGAGACCCAGTACTTC. It is translated as CASLAGDKYQETQYF. The chain links TRBV2 to TRBJ2-5; D possibly corresponds to TRBD2 (7 bases). The CDR3 length is 15 residues. V was trimmed by 8 bases and J by 0 bases, leaving 16 bases between them. Germline assignment: CDR1 SNHLY and CDR2 FYNNEI.

This CDR3 is CAWKGTSNEQYF. The CDR3, as DNA: TGTGCCTGGAAGGGGACATCTAACGAGCAGTACTTC. This chain uses TRBV30 with TRBJ2-7; tentatively, D is TRBD1 (6 bases). The V gene lost 4 bases and the J gene lost 5 bases, with 12 bases spanning the gap. Germline assignment: CDR1 GTSNPN and CDR2 SVGIG (reference sequence). The CDR3 loop spans 12 amino acids.

The chain carries TRBV25-1 and TRBJ1-1; possible D gene TRBD1, 5 bases. V lost 5 bases and J 7 bases, leaving 20 bases between the germline ends. From germline, CDR1 is MGHDK and CDR2 SYGVNS. This CDR3 is 15 amino acids long. CDR3 sequence: CASSPQAAITGEAFF. The CDR3 DNA is TGTGCCAGCAGTCCCCAGGCCGCAATCACAGGTGAAGCTTTCTTT.

CDR3 residues: CASSPWVAGSSYEQYF. CDR3 nucleotides: TGTGCCAGCAGTCCTTGGGTCGCCGGGAGCTCCTACGAGCAGTACTTC. The chain carries TRBV28 and TRBJ2-7; D is perhaps TRBD2 (6 bases). The CDR3 length is 16 residues. Trimming took off 5 bases at V and 0 bases at J, with 17 bases between the two ends. Germline V gene lookup returns CDR1 MDHEN and CDR2 SYDVKM.

The chain has TRBV11-1 and TRBJ1-1; D gene uncertain. Germline V gene lookup returns CDR1 SGHAT and CDR2 FQDESV (reference sequence). V gave up 1 base and J gave up 2 bases, with 8 bases separating them. The CDR3 extends over 14 amino acids. The CDR3 protein is CASSLVSLNTEAFF. In DNA form, the CDR3 reads TGTGCCAGCAGCTTAGTGTCGCTAAACACTGAAGCTTTCTTT. Full variable domain (rest looked up from reference TRBV11-1 and TRBJ1-1): EAEVAQSPRYKITEKSQAVAFWCDPISGHATLYWYRQILGQGPELLVQFQDESVVDDSQLPKDRFSAERLKGVDSTLKIQPAELGDSAMYLCASSLVSLNTEAFFGQGTRLTVV.

This rearrangement joins TRBV28 to TRBJ1-1; 7 bases agree with TRBD1. CDR3 length: 14 amino acids. The J segment lost 1 base and the V segment lost 6 bases, leaving 5 bases of the junction unmatched. Germline assignment: CDR1 MDHEN and CDR2 SYDVKM. CDR3 sequence: CASSVRQGNTEAFF. The CDR3 DNA reads TGTGCCAGCAGCGTAAGACAGGGGAACACTGAAGCTTTCTTT.